These 24 T cell receptor beta chains share one sample of origin, sequenced in a study of shared clonotypes between healthy human individuals. This table comes from immunoSEQ multiplex PCR, and its TCRdb copy is limited to in-frame clones, with some not included. This repertoire shows about a million clones, 70% to 85% found once; its top ten account for over 1.3%. Input material: memory CD4+ T cells sorted from blood. Specified subset: CD45RA-negative fraction. The source is a man between 18 and 35 years old in good health.

The CDR3 here is CASSVGPGTKQETQYF. The CDR3 DNA reads as TGTGCCAGCAGCGTAGGGCCCGGGACTAAGCAAGAGACCCAGTACTTC. The chain couples TRBV9 to TRBJ2-5, with 7 bases matching TRBD2. This CDR3 region has 16 residues. Germline-derived CDR1 and CDR2 are SGDLS and YYNGEE. The V and J ends lost 0 bases and 2 bases, in that order; junction bases with no gene match: 7.

This chain joins TRBV21-1 and TRBJ2-3; the table's TRBD2 call for D was not verified on the DNA. TRBV21-1 is noted as a pseudogene. This CDR3 has 16 amino acids. CDR3 DNA sequence: TGTGCCAGCAGCAAAGTAACCGAGTATAGCACAGATACGCAGTATTTT. Amino acids: CASSKVTEYSTDTQYF.

The V gene is TRBV5-6, the J gene TRBJ2-1; maybe TRBD2 (5 bases). The CDR3 contains 12 residues. The germline V gene has CDR1 SGHDT and CDR2 YYEEEE. Trimming removed 2 bases at V and 6 bases at J, with 6 bases between. The CDR3 DNA reads as TGTGCCAGCAGCTTAACTAGCAATGAGCAGTTCTTC. It encodes CASSLTSNEQFF.

This sequence joins TRBV30 and TRBJ1-5, with no clear D. The CDR3 has 13 amino acids. The germline V gene encodes CDR1 GTSNPN and CDR2 SVGIG (reference sequence). The V end was cut by 1 base, the J end by 4 bases, with 8 bases between. As DNA, the CDR3 is TGTGCCTGGAGTGCGACGGCAAATCAGCCCCAGCATTTT. Amino acids: CAWSATANQPQHF.

The J gene is TRBJ1-1, the V gene TRBV29-1; 9 bases line up with TRBD1. V lost 7 bases to trimming and J lost 0 bases; unmatched junction nucleotides: 9. Germline-derived CDR1 and CDR2 are SQVTM and ANQGSEA. The CDR3 extends over 15 amino acids. The CDR3 here is CSARWGTGLNTEAFF. In nucleotides, the CDR3 is TGCAGCGCCCGGTGGGGGACAGGGCTGAACACTGAAGCTTTCTTT.

J is TRBJ1-2 and V is TRBV6-1; D perhaps matches TRBD1 (6 bases). CDR3 size: 15 residues. Germline lookup yields CDR1 MNHNS and CDR2 SASEGT. The V gene lost 3 bases and the J gene lost 5 bases, with 16 bases spanning the gap. Written as DNA, the CDR3 is TGTGCCAGCAGTGAGGAGGCTCTGAGGGGGTATGGCTACACCTTC. It is translated as CASSEEALRGYGYTF.

CDR3 region: CASSAQTGFQETQYF. The CDR3 region has the DNA TGTGCCAGCAGCGCACAAACAGGATTCCAAGAGACCCAGTACTTC. V usage is TRBV7-2 and J usage is TRBJ2-5, with D possibly being TRBD1 (5 bases). This CDR3 contains 15 residues. Germline V gives CDR1 SGHTA, CDR2 FQGNSA. Trimming cost V 5 bases and J 1 base, with 14 bases left between them.

J is TRBJ1-1 and V is TRBV6-5; D is unresolved. Germline V gene sequence: CDR1 MNHEY, CDR2 SVGAGI. The CDR3 sequence is 16 residues long. V lost 2 bases and J lost 1, with 14 bases in between. The CDR3 DNA reads as TGTGCCAGCAGTTACACGTATACTCGCGGGAACACTGAAGCTTTCTTT. It yields the protein CASSYTYTRGNTEAFF.

This clone turned up a few times. The chain employs TRBV30 and TRBJ1-5; no definite D call. The germline gives CDR1 GTSNPN, CDR2 SVGIG (reference sequence). The CDR3 is 13 amino acids. V lost 1 base, J lost 7 bases, and 11 bases lay in between. CDR3 protein: CAWSASYEQPQHF. The CDR3 bases are TGTGCCTGGAGTGCGAGCTACGAGCAGCCCCAGCATTTT.

This clone has more than one count but fewer than ten. This chain links TRBV11-2 with TRBJ1-1; no definite D call. Germline V gene data show CDR1 as SGHAT and CDR2 as FQNNGV. V lost 3 bases, J lost 3 bases, and 8 bases lay in between. CDR3 size: 13 residues. CDR3 nucleotides: TGTGCCAGCAGCTTTGAGGAGGACACTGAAGCTTTCTTT. It codes for CASSFEEDTEAFF.

The chain is built from TRBV4-3 and TRBJ2-3; D gene uncertain. Trimming stripped 0 bases from V and 0 bases from J, with 10 bases between. The CDR3 runs to 16 residues. Germline V gives CDR1 LGHNA, CDR2 YSLEER. CDR3 DNA sequence: TGCGCCAGCAGCCAAGATCTGGGCGGAAGCACAGATACGCAGTATTTT. It translates to CASSQDLGGSTDTQYF.

The rearrangement uses TRBV5-4 and TRBJ2-5; tentative D call: TRBD2 (5 bases). V gave up 4 bases and J gave up 4 bases, with 11 bases separating them. Germline V gene sequence: CDR1 SGHNT, CDR2 YYREEE (reference sequence). The CDR3 is made up of 13 amino acids. CDR3 residues: CASSQEARETQYF. The CDR3 DNA follows: TGTGCCAGCAGCCAGGAGGCCCGAGAGACCCAGTACTTC.

The rearrangement uses TRBV6-5 and TRBJ2-5; 9 bases agree with TRBD2. The V gene's germline CDR1 is MNHEY and CDR2 SVGAGI. J was trimmed by 3 bases and V by 0 bases; bases with no gene match: 5. The CDR3 spans 16 residues. CDR3 sequence reads: CASSYSLAGFKETQYF. DNA for the CDR3: TGTGCCAGCAGTTACTCACTAGCGGGTTTCAAAGAGACCCAGTACTTC.

The rearrangement joins TRBV21-1 to TRBJ2-7; TRBD1 was called by the table and not checked on the DNA. TRBV21-1 is assigned pseudogene status. The CDR3 totals 16 residues. CDR3 in DNA: TGTGCCAGCAGCACCAGCGACAGGGGCGGAACCTACGAGCAGTACTTC. Protein product: CASSTSDRGGTYEQYF.

Only a few counts were recorded for this clone. The rearrangement joins TRBV6-1 to TRBJ1-4; no definite D call. V dropped 6 bases and J dropped 0 bases, with 11 bases sitting between them. The CDR3 extends over 15 amino acids. The V gene's germline CDR1 is MNHNS and CDR2 SASEGT. The CDR3 protein is CASRTEAATNEKLFF. The DNA for the CDR3 is TGTGCCAGCAGGACTGAGGCGGCAACTAATGAAAAACTGTTTTTT.

The gene calls are TRBV14 and TRBJ2-7, with 9 bases aligning to TRBD1. Germline CDR1 reads SGHDN; CDR2 reads FVKESK. The ends lost 0 bases at V and 9 bases at J; junction bases unmatched: 15. The CDR3 has 17 residues. In DNA, the CDR3 is TGTGCCAGCAGCCAAGAGGCCTGGGAGACAGGGGGGGCCTGGCAGTACTTC. This sequence encodes CASSQEAWETGGAWQYF.

V gene TRBV5-4 combines with J gene TRBJ1-2; 9 bases are shared with TRBD1. CDR3 length: 14 residues. Germline V gene lookup returns CDR1 SGHNT and CDR2 YYREEE (reference sequence). After removal of 0 bases from V and 6 bases from J, the junction contained 3 bases not matched to a gene. This CDR3 is CASSLAGTGNGYTF. The CDR3, as DNA: TGTGCCAGCAGCTTGGCCGGGACAGGGAATGGCTACACCTTC.

V is TRBV6-5 and J is TRBJ2-7; D possibly matches TRBD1 or TRBD2 (6 bases each). Germline CDR1 reads MNHEY; CDR2 reads SVGAGI. V gave up 8 bases and J gave up 2 bases, with 19 bases separating them. The CDR3 is made up of 15 amino acids. The CDR3 protein is CASSGPGAVAYEQYF. In nucleotides, the CDR3 is TGTGCCAGCTCGGGGCCGGGGGCGGTCGCCTACGAGCAGTACTTC.

The chain joins TRBV5-1 to TRBJ1-1, with 9 nucleotides matching TRBD1. Unmatched junction bases numbered 6, after V lost 4 bases and J lost 5 bases. The V gene's germline CDR1 is SGHRS and CDR2 YFSETQ. The CDR3 covers 14 residues. Here the CDR3 DNA reads TGCGCCAGCAGCGTGACGGGACAGGGAACTGAAGCTTTCTTT. Encoded protein: CASSVTGQGTEAFF. Drawing the rest from reference TRBV5-1 and TRBJ1-1, the complete variable domain is KAGVTQTPRYLIKTRGQQVTLSCSPISGHRSVSWYQQTPGQGLQFLFEYFSETQRNKGNFPGRFSGRQFSNSRSEMNVSTLELGDSALYLCASSVTGQGTEAFFGQGTRLTVV.

This clone was detected only once. The J gene is TRBJ2-3, the V gene TRBV5-1; 8 nucleotides agree with TRBD2. The CDR3 sequence is 15 residues long. Germline values: CDR1 SGHRS, CDR2 YFSETQ. V dropped 0 bases and J dropped 4; count of bases not matched to a gene: 4. DNA for the CDR3: TGCGCCAGCAGCTTGGCGGGGGGGCAGGCAGATACGCAGTATTTT. Its translation is CASSLAGGQADTQYF.

In nucleotides, the CDR3 is TGCGCCAGCGGATCAGGGTCATGGACTGAAGCTTTCTTT. Its translation is CASGSGSWTEAFF. The rearrangement joins TRBV5-1 to TRBJ1-1, with D maybe TRBD1 (5 bases). Germline CDR1 is SGHRS and CDR2 is YFSETQ. The CDR3 totals 13 residues. The germline V and J ends were trimmed by 7 bases and 5 bases, with 15 bases remaining between them. Full variable domain (missing parts from reference TRBV5-1 and TRBJ1-1): KAGVTQTPRYLIKTRGQQVTLSCSPISGHRSVSWYQQTPGQGLQFLFEYFSETQRNKGNFPGRFSGRQFSNSRSEMNVSTLELGDSALYLCASGSGSWTEAFFGQGTRLTVV.

V gene TRBV6-1 combines with J gene TRBJ2-2, with 8 nucleotides matching TRBD1. This CDR3 is built from 13 residues. The V gene end was trimmed by 9 bases and the J gene end by 1 base; junction bases not matched to a gene: 1. Germline CDR1 and CDR2: MNHNS and SASEGT. CDR3 sequence (DNA): TGTGCCAGTGGGACAGGGAACACCGGGGAGCTGTTTTTT. It encodes CASGTGNTGELFF.

This clone was recorded at least ten times. The chain couples TRBV27 to TRBJ2-2; no reliable D call. The CDR3 has 15 residues. Looked up from germline, CDR1 is MNHEY and CDR2 is SMNVEV (reference sequence). Between the trimmed V and J ends, which lost 2 bases and 1 base, there was a span of 8 bases. For the CDR3, the DNA is TGTGCCAGCAGTTTAGGCGGCTGGAACACCGGGGAGCTGTTTTTT. Its translation is CASSLGGWNTGELFF.

This chain connects TRBV5-1 to TRBJ2-7, with TRBD1 matching 9 bases. Germline V gene lookup returns CDR1 SGHRS and CDR2 YFSETQ. The ends lost 0 bases at V and 5 bases at J; junction bases unmatched: 15. This CDR3 comprises 18 residues. This CDR3 is CASSLGKPTGTGSHEQYF. The DNA of the CDR3 is TGCGCCAGCAGCTTGGGCAAACCTACCGGGACAGGGTCCCACGAGCAGTACTTC.